Each of the 27 T cell receptor beta chains below was sequenced from the same sample in a study of shared clonotypes between healthy human individuals. Generated by immunoSEQ multiplex PCR, the TCRdb table keeps only in-frame clones and is missing some. The profile shows around 1.1 million clones, about 84% of them singletons. Source material: memory CD4+ T cells from PBMCs. As for subset: CD45RA-negative fraction. The receptors come from a man younger than 30 in good health. Some clones in this sample may be carry-over from other donors' samples.

Concerning this clone itself: This sample includes further DNA sequences coding for the same CDR3. This sequence joins TRBV18 and TRBJ2-3; D gene unclear. Germline CDR1 KGHSH, CDR2 LQKENI. Trimming cost V 3 bases and J 2 bases, with 3 bases left between them. The CDR3 covers 12 residues. CDR3 DNA sequence: TGTGCCAGCTCACCTAACACAGATACGCAGTATTTT. This sequence encodes CASSPNTDTQYF.

The chain uses TRBV28 and TRBJ2-7; TRBD2 matches 7 bases. The ends lost 5 bases at V and 7 bases at J; junction bases unmatched: 11. Per germline, CDR1 MDHEN and CDR2 SYDVKM. The CDR3 consists of 14 residues. The CDR3 reads CASSTKRGVREQYF. The CDR3 coding sequence is TGTGCCAGCAGTACGAAGCGGGGCGTTCGTGAGCAGTACTTC.

V is TRBV14 and J is TRBJ2-7, with 7 bases lining up with TRBD1. From germline, CDR1 is SGHDN and CDR2 FVKESK. CDR3 length: 14 amino acids. The ends lost 4 bases at V and 2 bases at J; junction bases unmatched: 5. CDR3 bases: TGTGCCAGCAGCCTCCCCGGGACAGCCTACGAGCAGTACTTC. It is translated as CASSLPGTAYEQYF.

The chain couples TRBV14 to TRBJ2-1; the D gene is possibly TRBD2 (5 bases). V shed 3 bases and J shed 1 base, with 13 bases lying between them. The CDR3 has 16 amino acids. Germline V gene data show CDR1 as SGHDN and CDR2 as FVKESK. The chain's CDR3 is CASSHLSRRSYNEQFF. The CDR3 nucleotides read TGTGCCAGCAGCCACCTTTCTAGGAGGTCCTACAATGAGCAGTTCTTC.

The chain joins TRBV19 to TRBJ2-1; D gene unclear. This CDR3 has 14 residues. From germline, CDR1 is LNHDA and CDR2 SQIVND (reference sequence). V was clipped by 1 base and J by 4 bases, with 8 bases between them. In DNA form, the CDR3 reads TGTGCCAGTAGTATAGGGATAGGATACAATGAGCAGTTCTTC. The encoded protein is CASSIGIGYNEQFF.

A word on this clone: This sequence is one base from a far larger clone and is likely a read error. The sample holds other DNA sequences that translate to the same CDR3. The chain joins TRBV5-1 to TRBJ1-1; D uncertain. With 2 bases removed from V and 1 base from J, the gap between germline ends came to 6 bases. CDR1 is SGHRS and CDR2 is YFSETQ in the germline V gene. This CDR3 spans 13 amino acids. The CDR3 reads CASSLTGNTEAFF. The CDR3 DNA follows: TGCGCCAGCAGCTTAACTGGGAACACTGAAGCTTTCTTT.

This clone appeared a few times. J is TRBJ1-5 and V is TRBV19; tentatively, D is TRBD1 (6 bases). The CDR3 is 14 amino acids. Looked up from germline, CDR1 is LNHDA and CDR2 is SQIVND (reference sequence). Trimming took off 7 bases at V and 7 bases at J, with 17 bases between the two ends. The CDR3 DNA sequence: TGTGCCAGTACCCCTGGGGGCAGGGTACAGCCCCAGCATTTT. Encoded protein: CASTPGGRVQPQHF.

In regard to this clone: The sample carries other DNA sequences with the same CDR3. The rearrangement joins TRBV2 to TRBJ2-7, with D tentatively TRBD2 (5 bases). Per germline, CDR1 SNHLY and CDR2 FYNNEI. The CDR3 covers 12 residues. Trimming took off 6 bases at V and 3 bases at J, with 9 bases between the two ends. The DNA of the CDR3 is TGTGCCAGCAGGGACCGGGACTACGAGCAGTACTTC. Its translation: CASRDRDYEQYF.

A remark on this clone: Other DNA sequences in this sample translate to the same CDR3. The chain employs TRBV10-1 and TRBJ2-3; D ambiguous. V lost 0 bases and J lost 4, with 8 bases in between. Germline V gene sequence: CDR1 WNHNN, CDR2 SYGVQD (reference sequence). This CDR3 is built from 14 residues. CDR3 in DNA: TGCGCCAGCAGTGAGTCGGGCCGCCCAGATACGCAGTATTTT. Encoded protein: CASSESGRPDTQYF.

This chain joins TRBV5-1 and TRBJ1-1; 9 nucleotides agree with TRBD1. This CDR3 has 14 residues. The J segment lost 4 bases and the V segment lost 2 bases, leaving 3 bases of the junction unmatched. CDR1 SGHRS and CDR2 YFSETQ come from the germline V gene. The CDR3, as DNA: TGCGCCAGCAGCTTATTGACAGGGGGCACTGAAGCTTTCTTT. Encoded protein: CASSLLTGGTEAFF.

This clone was observed once. The chain combines TRBV9 with TRBJ2-6; 9 positions agree with TRBD1. There are 17 residues in the CDR3. Trimming took 3 bases from V and 0 from J; bases not matched to a gene: 4. Germline lookup yields CDR1 SGDLS and CDR2 YYNGEE. CDR3 sequence: CASSAGQGLSGANVLTF. CDR3 coding DNA: TGTGCCAGCAGCGCAGGACAGGGGCTCTCTGGGGCCAACGTCCTGACTTTC. The full variable domain, rest sourced from reference TRBV9 and TRBJ2-6, is DSGVTQTPKHLITATGQRVTLRCSPRSGDLSVYWYQQSLDQGLQFLIQYYNGEERAKGNILERFSAQQFPDLHSELNLSSLELGDSALYFCASSAGQGLSGANVLTFGAGSRLTVL.

The J gene is TRBJ2-7, the V gene TRBV5-1; 8 positions match TRBD2. The junction had 6 bases not matched to a gene; V was cut back by 1 base and J by 0 bases. Germline assignment: CDR1 SGHRS and CDR2 YFSETQ. The CDR3 covers 16 residues. The CDR3 spells CASSLPGGGSSYEQYF. The CDR3 bases are TGCGCCAGCAGCTTGCCCGGGGGGGGAAGCTCCTACGAGCAGTACTTC.

CDR3 sequence: CASSVGQGYGQPQHF. In DNA form, the CDR3 reads TGTGCCAGCAGCGTAGGACAGGGATATGGGCAGCCCCAGCATTTT. This sequence joins TRBV9 and TRBJ1-5, with 7 bases identical to TRBD1. The CDR3 runs 15 residues. V lost 0 bases, J lost 7 bases, and 7 bases stayed unmatched. Germline V lookup: CDR1 SGDLS, CDR2 YYNGEE.

The chain has TRBV5-7 and TRBJ2-7; TRBD2 matches 11 bases. TRBV5-7 is an ORF, with its function uncertain. This CDR3 has 16 residues. V was pared by 4 bases and J by 7 bases, with 13 bases of the junction left unmatched. The CDR3, as DNA: TGTGCCAGCAGCCCAACTAGCGGGAGTAAAGTGTGGGAGCAGTACTTC. Translated, it gives CASSPTSGSKVWEQYF.

CDR3 sequence (DNA): TGTGCCAGCAGGTTGAGCACAGGGAGCTATGGCTACACCTTC. Its translation: CASRLSTGSYGYTF. The gene calls are TRBV28 and TRBJ1-2, with D possibly matching TRBD1 (6 bases). Germline CDR1 is MDHEN and CDR2 is SYDVKM. The CDR3 loop spans 14 amino acids. V was cut by 6 bases and J by 4 bases, with 15 bases left in between.

This chain connects TRBV15 to TRBJ2-1; TRBD1 matches 8 bases. The germline CDR1 and CDR2 sequences are LNHNV and YYDKDF (reference sequence). CDR3 size: 15 residues. Unmatched junction bases numbered 4, after V lost 0 bases and J lost 6 bases. CDR3 amino acids: CATSRDVTGGNEQFF. CDR3 coding DNA: TGTGCCACCAGCAGAGATGTTACAGGGGGCAATGAGCAGTTCTTC.

This clone showed up just a few times. For the CDR3, the DNA is TGTGCCATCAGTGTTACGGCTAGCGGCAACAATGAGCAGTTCTTC. Translated: CAISVTASGNNEQFF. The chain is built from TRBV10-3 and TRBJ2-1; 7 nucleotides align to TRBD2. Losses at the gene ends were 4 bases for V and 5 bases for J; bases not matched to a gene: 8. Looked up from germline, CDR1 is ENHRY and CDR2 is SYGVKD. This CDR3 region has 15 residues.

V usage is TRBV11-2 and J usage is TRBJ2-5; 8 bases map to TRBD2. This CDR3 has 11 residues. The V and J ends lost 8 bases and 5 bases, in that order; junction bases with no gene match: 1. The germline V gene has CDR1 SGHAT and CDR2 FQNNGV. The chain's CDR3 is CASGGGETQYF. CDR3 bases: TGTGCCAGCGGCGGGGGGGAGACCCAGTACTTC.

Only one count was recorded for this clone. V gene TRBV25-1 combines with J gene TRBJ2-6; a weak D match, TRBD1 (5 bases). Germline V gene sequence: CDR1 MGHDK, CDR2 SYGVNS. V was clipped by 3 bases and J by 0 bases, with 12 bases between them. The CDR3 is 17 residues long. CDR3: CASSDSLGVSGANVLTF. The DNA for the CDR3 is TGTGCCAGCAGTGATAGTTTAGGGGTCTCTGGGGCCAACGTCCTGACTTTC. The entire variable domain, with the rest obtained from reference TRBV25-1 and TRBJ2-6, is as follows: EADIYQTPRYLVIGTGKKITLECSQTMGHDKMYWYQQDPGMELHLIHYSYGVNSTEKGDLSSESTVSRIRTEHFPLTLESARPSHTSQYLCASSDSLGVSGANVLTFGAGSRLTVL.

This clone was found a few times. CDR3 sequence (DNA): TGTGCCAGCAGCTTCGGACAGGACTTCTACGAGCAGTACTTC. Translating it yields CASSFGQDFYEQYF. This chain links TRBV11-1 with TRBJ2-7; 7 nucleotides line up with TRBD1. The germline V gene has CDR1 SGHAT and CDR2 FQDESV (reference sequence). This CDR3 region has 14 residues. V lost 3 bases and J lost 3; bases outside the gene matches: 5.

This clone was seen only once. The V and J genes are TRBV10-3 and TRBJ2-1; 9 bases are shared with TRBD2. Germline assignment: CDR1 ENHRY and CDR2 SYGVKD. With 6 bases clipped from V and 8 bases from J, the junction kept 8 bases outside the gene matches. CDR3 size: 14 residues. The CDR3 nucleotides are TGTGCCATCAGCCGACTAGCGGCCTGGGATGAGCAGTTCTTC. It is translated as CAISRLAAWDEQFF.

This clone was observed once. The CDR3 is CASSQVRGLDEQFF. CDR3 nucleotide sequence: TGCGCCAGCAGCCAAGTACGGGGGCTGGATGAGCAGTTCTTC. The rearrangement links TRBV4-1 to TRBJ2-1; D may be TRBD1 or TRBD2 (6 bases each). This CDR3 is 14 amino acids long. Germline V CDR1 and CDR2: MGHRA, YSYEKL. The V end lost 1 base, the J end lost 8 bases, and 12 bases lay between the germline ends.

Worth noting for this clone: A much larger clone differs from this one at a single base, so this may be a read error. The rearrangement joins TRBV11-3 to TRBJ1-2; D gene unclear. Trimming left V 1 base short and J 3 bases short, with 3 bases between. CDR3 length: 12 amino acids. From germline, CDR1 is SGHNT and CDR2 YENEEA. The CDR3 region is CASSLGDYGYTF. DNA of the CDR3: TGTGCCAGCAGCTTAGGGGACTATGGCTACACCTTC.

This clone was found many times. The chain combines TRBV5-4 with TRBJ2-5; TRBD1 is a possible D gene (5 bases). CDR1 SGHNT and CDR2 YYREEE come from the germline V gene (reference sequence). The V end lost 0 bases, the J end lost 5 bases, and 14 bases lay between the germline ends. This CDR3 has 15 residues. CDR3 in DNA: TGTGCCAGCAGCTTGGGGACAAGGCAACGGGAGACCCAGTACTTC. It translates to CASSLGTRQRETQYF.

The gene calls are TRBV6-6 and TRBJ2-5; D may be TRBD1 or TRBD2 (6 bases each). Germline V gives CDR1 MNHNY, CDR2 SVGAGI (reference sequence). The V end lost 3 bases, the J end lost 4 bases, and 12 bases lay between the germline ends. The CDR3 has 14 amino acids. The CDR3 nucleotides are TGTGCCAGCAGTTATGGGGGGCTAGGAGAGACCCAGTACTTC. Translated: CASSYGGLGETQYF.

The chain is built from TRBV30 and TRBJ2-7; D possibly corresponds to TRBD1 (6 bases). CDR3 size: 13 residues. The V end lost 4 bases, the J end lost 5 bases, and 15 bases lay between the germline ends. Germline V gene sequence: CDR1 GTSNPN, CDR2 SVGIG (reference sequence). CDR3 protein: CAWNLDRLNEQYF. CDR3 coding DNA: TGTGCCTGGAATTTAGACAGGCTCAACGAGCAGTACTTC. Together with reference TRBV30 and TRBJ2-7, the CDR3 gives the full variable domain: SQTIHQWPATLVQPVGSPLSLECTVEGTSNPNLYWYRQAAGRGLQLLFYSVGIGQISSEVPQNLSASRPQDRQFILSSKKLLLSDSGFYLCAWNLDRLNEQYFGPGTRLTVT.

This clone was observed many times. The same CDR3 is also encoded by other DNA sequences in this sample. J is TRBJ2-5 and V is TRBV7-2; D is undetermined. Germline V gene sequence: CDR1 SGHTA, CDR2 FQGNSA. V was pared by 1 base and J by 5 bases, with 11 bases between. The CDR3 spans 14 residues. CDR3 DNA: TGTGCCAGCAGCTTAGGTGGTGGGAAGGAGACCCAGTACTTC. This codes for CASSLGGGKETQYF.